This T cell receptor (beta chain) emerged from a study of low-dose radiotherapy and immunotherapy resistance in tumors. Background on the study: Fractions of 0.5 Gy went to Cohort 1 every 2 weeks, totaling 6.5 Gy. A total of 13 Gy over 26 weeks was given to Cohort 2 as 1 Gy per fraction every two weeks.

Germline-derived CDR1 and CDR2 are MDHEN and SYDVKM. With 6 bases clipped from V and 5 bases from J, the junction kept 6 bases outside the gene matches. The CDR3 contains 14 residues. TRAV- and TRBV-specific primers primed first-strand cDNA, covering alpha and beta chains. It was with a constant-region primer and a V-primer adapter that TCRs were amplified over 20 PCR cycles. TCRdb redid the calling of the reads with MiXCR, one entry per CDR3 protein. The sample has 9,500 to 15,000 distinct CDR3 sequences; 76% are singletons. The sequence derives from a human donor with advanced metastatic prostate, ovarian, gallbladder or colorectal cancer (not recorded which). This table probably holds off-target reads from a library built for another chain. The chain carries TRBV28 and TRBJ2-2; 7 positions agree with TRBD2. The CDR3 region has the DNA TGTGCCAGCAGAAGGGACTACTCTACCGGGGAGCTGTTTTTT. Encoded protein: CASRRDYSTGELFF. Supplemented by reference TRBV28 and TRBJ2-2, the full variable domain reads DVKVTQSSRYLVKRTGEKVFLECVQDMDHENMFWYRQDPGLGLRLIYFSYDVKMKEKGDIPEGYSVSREKKERFSLILESASTNQTSMYLCASRRDYSTGELFFGEGSRLTVL.